The clone carrying this TCR beta chain has more than one count but fewer than ten. Its antigen is currently unknown. The CDR3 sequence is 16 residues long. Trimming removed 0 bases from V and 2 bases from J; junction bases left unmatched: 4. Germline V gene data show CDR1 as SGDLS and CDR2 as YYNGEE. The data belong to a study of response to subunit inactivated influenza vaccine. Overall study results and limits: It was suggested by the authors that few new T cells are recruited by each seasonal influenza vaccination.

TCRdb ran MiXCR on the RT-PCR reads and lists one entry per CDR3 protein. This table holds about 180,000 distinct CDR3 sequences, around 8.8% found once. The chain links TRBV9 to TRBJ2-3; TRBD2 agrees at 9 bases. The source was non-naive T cells sorted from PBMCs, collected on the day of vaccination. The TCR was taken from a man aged 45-60 years who received an inactivated influenza vaccine. The CDR3 sequence: CASSVVSGGLTDTQYF. The CDR3 bases are TGTGCCAGCAGCGTAGTTAGCGGGGGTCTCACAGATACGCAGTATTTT.